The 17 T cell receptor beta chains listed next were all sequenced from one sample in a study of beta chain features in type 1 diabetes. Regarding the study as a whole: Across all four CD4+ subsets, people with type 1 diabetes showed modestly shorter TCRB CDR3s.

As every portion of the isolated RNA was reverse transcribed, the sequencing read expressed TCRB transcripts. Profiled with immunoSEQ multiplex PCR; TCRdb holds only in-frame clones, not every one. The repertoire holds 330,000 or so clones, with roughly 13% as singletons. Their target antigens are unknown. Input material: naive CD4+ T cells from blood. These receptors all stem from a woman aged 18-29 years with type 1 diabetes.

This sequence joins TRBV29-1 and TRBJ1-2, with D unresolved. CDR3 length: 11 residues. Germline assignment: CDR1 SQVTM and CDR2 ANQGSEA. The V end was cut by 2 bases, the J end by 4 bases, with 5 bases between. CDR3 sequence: CSVESGYGYTF. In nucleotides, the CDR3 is TGCAGCGTTGAATCCGGCTATGGCTACACCTTC.

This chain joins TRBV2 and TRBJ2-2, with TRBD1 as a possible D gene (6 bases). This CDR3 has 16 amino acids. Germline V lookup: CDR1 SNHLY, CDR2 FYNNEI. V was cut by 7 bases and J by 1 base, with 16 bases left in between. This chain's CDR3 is CASTPIGQMNTGELFF. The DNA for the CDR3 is TGTGCCAGCACCCCAATAGGACAGATGAACACCGGGGAGCTGTTTTTT.

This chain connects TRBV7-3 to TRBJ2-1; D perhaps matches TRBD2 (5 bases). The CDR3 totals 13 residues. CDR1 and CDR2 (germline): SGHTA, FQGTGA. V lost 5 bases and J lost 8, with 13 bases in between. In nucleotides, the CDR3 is TGTGCCAGCAGCCCAGCGGTCGGGGATGAGCAGTTCTTC. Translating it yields CASSPAVGDEQFF.

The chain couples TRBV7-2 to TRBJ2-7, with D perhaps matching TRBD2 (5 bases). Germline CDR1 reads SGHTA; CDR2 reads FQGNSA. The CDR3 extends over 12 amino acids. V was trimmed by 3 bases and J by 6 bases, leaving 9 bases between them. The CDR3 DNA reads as TGTGCCAGCAGCTTGTCTACTAGCGAGCAGTACTTC. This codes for CASSLSTSEQYF.

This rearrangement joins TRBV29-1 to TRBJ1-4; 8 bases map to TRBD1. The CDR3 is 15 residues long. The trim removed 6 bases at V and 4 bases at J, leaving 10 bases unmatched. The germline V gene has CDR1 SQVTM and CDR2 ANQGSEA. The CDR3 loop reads CSVGAAGGFNEKLFF. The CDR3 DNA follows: TGCAGCGTCGGAGCCGCAGGGGGCTTTAATGAAAAACTGTTTTTT.

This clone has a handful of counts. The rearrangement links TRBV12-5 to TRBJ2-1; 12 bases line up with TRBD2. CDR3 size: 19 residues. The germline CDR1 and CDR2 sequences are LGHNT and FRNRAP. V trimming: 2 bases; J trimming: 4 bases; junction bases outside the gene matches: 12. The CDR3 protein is CASGLSGTSGPGVYNEQFF. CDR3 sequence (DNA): TGTGCTAGTGGTTTGAGCGGGACTAGCGGGCCCGGGGTATACAATGAGCAGTTCTTC.

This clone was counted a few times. Here the CDR3 DNA reads TGCAGCGTTGTTCCCGACAAGTACACCGGGGAGCTGTTTTTT. It yields the protein CSVVPDKYTGELFF. The V and J genes are TRBV29-1 and TRBJ2-2; D is unclear. This CDR3 region has 14 residues. Trimming took 4 bases from V and 3 from J, leaving 12 bases between them. The germline V gene encodes CDR1 SQVTM and CDR2 ANQGSEA.

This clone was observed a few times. CDR3 in DNA: TGCGCCAGCAGCTTGGGATTCGGCTACGAGCAGTACTTC. It translates to CASSLGFGYEQYF. This chain links TRBV5-1 with TRBJ2-7, with D hard to call. V lost 0 bases and J 3 bases, leaving 7 bases between the germline ends. The CDR3 length is 13 residues. CDR1 and CDR2 (germline): SGHRS, YFSETQ.

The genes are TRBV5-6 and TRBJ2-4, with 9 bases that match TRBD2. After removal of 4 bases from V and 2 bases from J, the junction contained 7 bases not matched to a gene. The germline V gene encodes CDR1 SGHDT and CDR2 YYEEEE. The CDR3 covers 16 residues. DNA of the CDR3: TGTGCCAGCAGCCGACTAGCGGAGGGTTCCAAAAACATTCAGTACTTC. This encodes CASSRLAEGSKNIQYF.

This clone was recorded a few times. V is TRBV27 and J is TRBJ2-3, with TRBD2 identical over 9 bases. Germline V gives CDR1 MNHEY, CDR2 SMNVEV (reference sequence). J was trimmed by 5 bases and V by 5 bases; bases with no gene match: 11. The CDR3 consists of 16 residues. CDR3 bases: TGTGCCAGCAGTCCCCGCGCGGGAGGGCCTGGAGATACGCAGTATTTT. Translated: CASSPRAGGPGDTQYF.

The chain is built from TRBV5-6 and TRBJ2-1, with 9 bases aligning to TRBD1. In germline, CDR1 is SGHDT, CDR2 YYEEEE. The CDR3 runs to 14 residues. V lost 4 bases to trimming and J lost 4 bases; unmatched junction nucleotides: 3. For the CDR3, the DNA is TGTGCCAGCAGCCAGGGACAGGGTTACAATGAGCAGTTCTTC. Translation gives CASSQGQGYNEQFF.

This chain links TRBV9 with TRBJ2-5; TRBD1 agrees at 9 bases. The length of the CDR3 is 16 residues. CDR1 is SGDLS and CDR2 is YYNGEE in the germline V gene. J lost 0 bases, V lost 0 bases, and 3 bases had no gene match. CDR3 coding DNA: TGTGCCAGCAGCGTAGAAGGGACAGGGTACCAAGAGACCCAGTACTTC. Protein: CASSVEGTGYQETQYF.

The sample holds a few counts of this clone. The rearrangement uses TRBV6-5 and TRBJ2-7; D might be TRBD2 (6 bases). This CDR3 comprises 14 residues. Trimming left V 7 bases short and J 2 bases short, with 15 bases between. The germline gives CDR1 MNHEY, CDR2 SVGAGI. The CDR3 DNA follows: TGTGCCAGCAACCCCCTTGGGGAGGCCTACGAGCAGTACTTC. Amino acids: CASNPLGEAYEQYF.

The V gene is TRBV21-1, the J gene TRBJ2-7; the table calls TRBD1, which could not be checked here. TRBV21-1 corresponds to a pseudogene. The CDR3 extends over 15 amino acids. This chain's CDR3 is CASSKRGTVFYEQYF. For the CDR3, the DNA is TGTGCCAGCAGCAAACGTGGGACAGTGTTCTACGAGCAGTACTTC.

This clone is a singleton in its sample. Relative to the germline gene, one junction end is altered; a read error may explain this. In DNA, the CDR3 is TGCGCCAGCAACCCCGGGACAGGGAATGGCTACACCTTC. Protein product: CASNPGTGNGYTF. The rearrangement links TRBV5-4 to TRBJ1-2; 9 nucleotides align to TRBD1. Germline V gives CDR1 SGHNT, CDR2 YYREEE (reference sequence). The CDR3 is made up of 13 amino acids.

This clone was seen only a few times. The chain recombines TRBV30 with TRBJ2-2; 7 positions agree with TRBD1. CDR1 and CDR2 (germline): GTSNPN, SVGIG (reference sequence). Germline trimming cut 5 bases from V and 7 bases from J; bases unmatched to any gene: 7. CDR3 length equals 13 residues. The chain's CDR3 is CAWSGTVGGELFF. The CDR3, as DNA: TGTGCCTGGTCCGGGACAGTGGGCGGGGAGCTGTTTTTT.

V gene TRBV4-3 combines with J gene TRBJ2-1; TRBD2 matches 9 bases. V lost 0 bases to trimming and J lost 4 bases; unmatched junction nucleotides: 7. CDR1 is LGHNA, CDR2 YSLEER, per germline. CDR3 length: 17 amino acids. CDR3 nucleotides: TGCGCCAGCAGCCAAGATTCGGGGCTAGCGGGATACAATGAGCAGTTCTTC. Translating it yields CASSQDSGLAGYNEQFF.